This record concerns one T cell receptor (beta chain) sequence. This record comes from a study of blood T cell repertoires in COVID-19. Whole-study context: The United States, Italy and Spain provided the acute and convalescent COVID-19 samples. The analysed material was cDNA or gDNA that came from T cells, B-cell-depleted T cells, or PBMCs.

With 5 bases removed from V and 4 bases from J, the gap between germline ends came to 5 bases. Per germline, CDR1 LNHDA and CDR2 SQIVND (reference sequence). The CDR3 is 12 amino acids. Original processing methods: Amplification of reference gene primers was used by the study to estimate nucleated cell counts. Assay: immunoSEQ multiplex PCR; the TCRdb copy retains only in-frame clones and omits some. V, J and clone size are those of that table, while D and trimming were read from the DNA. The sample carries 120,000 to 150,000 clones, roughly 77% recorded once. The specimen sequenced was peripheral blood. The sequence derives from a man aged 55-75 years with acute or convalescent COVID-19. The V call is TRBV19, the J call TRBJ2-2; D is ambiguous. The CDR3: CASSPFTGELFF. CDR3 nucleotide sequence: TGTGCCAGTAGTCCGTTCACCGGGGAGCTGTTTTTT.